This TCR beta chain derives from a study of T cells in Graves' hyperthyroidism and ophthalmopathy. Study outcomes and limitations: Also found in blood were most expanded thyroid clonotypes above 0.001. Ophthalmopathy onset followed model prediction by a median about six months.

RNA transcripts provided the source from which TCR beta CDR3 regions were amplified. In the first-round RT-PCR of the TCR CDR3, the HTBI primer set was used. TCRdb processed the multiplex PCR reads anew with MiXCR; each CDR3 protein has one entry. The sample contains 200,000 to 250,000 distinct CDR3 sequences, more than 20% of which appear only once. Germline lookup yields CDR1 SGHRS and CDR2 YFSETQ. V dropped 1 base and J dropped 1 base, with 9 bases sitting between them. This CDR3 is 14 amino acids long. This clonotype was recorded many times. The antigen remains undetermined. Diagnosis rested on symptoms, serum thyroxine and TRAb, thyroid ultrasound, and orbital computed tomography.

Sequencing was done on a sample of blood. V is TRBV5-1 and J is TRBJ2-7; D is unclear. The TCR comes from a middle-aged woman with Graves' ophthalmopathy. The CDR3 sequence is CASSLNVGSYEQYF. DNA of the CDR3: TGCGCCAGCAGCTTGAATGTAGGGTCCTACGAGCAGTACTTC. Filled out from reference TRBV5-1 and TRBJ2-7, the complete variable domain reads KAGVTQTPRYLIKTRGQQVTLSCSPISGHRSVSWYQQTPGQGLQFLFEYFSETQRNKGNFPGRFSGRQFSNSRSEMNVSTLELGDSALYLCASSLNVGSYEQYFGPGTRLTVT.